Below, 3 T cell receptor beta chains from the same sample are listed, as sequenced in a study of CD8+ T cells in alopecia areata (dated by TCRdb to the late 2010s). The sample's time point label, decoded: around 29 days on oral tofacitinib. This specimen's treatment or condition label, per the study, means: oral pan-JAK inhibitor, 5-10 mg twice daily. Library construction relied on the immunoSEQ multiplex PCR assay. To provide template for TCR sequencing, every sample had RNA extracted and reverse transcribed into cDNA. The table comes from immuneACCESS by way of TCRdb, which keeps in-frame sequences with V and J called. Part of the clones is missing from these tables; in studies checked, under half for an unresolved V gene and the rest for unknown reasons. The sample table lists roughly 100,000 clones, roughly 64% of them with a count of one. About 14% of the sample rests with the top ten. The sequencing used CD8+ T cells sorted from blood, collected at week 4, from a patient treated with tofacitinib. The receptors were sampled from a human donor with alopecia areata.

The chain is built from TRBV6-6 and TRBJ2-7; the D gene is possibly TRBD1 (6 bases). The germline V and J ends were trimmed by 7 bases and 5 bases, with 21 bases remaining between them. From germline, CDR1 is MNHNY and CDR2 SVGAGI (reference sequence). The CDR3 loop spans 15 amino acids. The CDR3 DNA reads TGTGCCAGCACCCCAAGCGCAGGGGTGGTCGACGAGCAGTACTTC. This gives the protein CASTPSAGVVDEQYF.

This clone occurred once. The V and J genes are TRBV27 and TRBJ2-3; 10 bases are shared with TRBD2. Germline CDR1 is MNHEY and CDR2 is SMNVEV (reference sequence). The CDR3 covers 17 residues. The junction had 7 bases not matched to a gene; V was cut back by 3 bases and J by 1 base. In DNA form, the CDR3 reads TGTGCCAGCAGTTTGAGGGTAGCGGGGGGCGGCACAGATACGCAGTATTTT. Protein: CASSLRVAGGGTDTQYF.

This clone was seen a few times. The gene calls are TRBV5-6 and TRBJ1-5, with D possibly matching TRBD1 (5 bases). The germline V gene encodes CDR1 SGHDT and CDR2 YYEEEE. With 1 base removed from V and 3 bases from J, the gap between germline ends came to 14 bases. The CDR3 sequence is 16 residues long. CDR3 residues: CASSLYSQGPNQPQHF. The CDR3 DNA sequence: TGTGCCAGCAGCTTGTATTCCCAGGGCCCCAATCAGCCCCAGCATTTT.